This TCR beta chain was captured in a study of cytomegalovirus exposure and HLA in healthy donors. Amplification used 60 Vbeta primers and 13 Jbeta primers. Produced via immunoSEQ multiplex PCR; TCRdb's table is partial and in-frame only. The sample includes some 91,000 clones, approximately 86% of them seen just once. Turning to this clone: Its antigen is unknown.

This CDR3 region has 13 residues. Germline CDR1 reads SGHRS; CDR2 reads YFSETQ. The V end was cut by 10 bases, the J end by 4 bases, with 18 bases between. Findings and limits, study-wide: There were a few CMV-associated chains whose specificity for CMV antigens was confirmed in vitro. Later analysis showed TCR association rates varying by HLA locus, highest for DRB1 and lowest for HLA-C. A previous analysis found most TCR beta V segments productive roughly 87% or roughly 30% of the time.

This chain joins TRBV5-1 and TRBJ2-7; D is uncertain. This receptor was obtained from a man aged 30-40 years in good health and CMV-seropositive. Sequencing used PBMCs. CDR3 amino acids: CAHTNRVTYEQYF. The CDR3, as DNA: TGCGCCCATACAAACCGGGTCACATACGAGCAGTACTTC.